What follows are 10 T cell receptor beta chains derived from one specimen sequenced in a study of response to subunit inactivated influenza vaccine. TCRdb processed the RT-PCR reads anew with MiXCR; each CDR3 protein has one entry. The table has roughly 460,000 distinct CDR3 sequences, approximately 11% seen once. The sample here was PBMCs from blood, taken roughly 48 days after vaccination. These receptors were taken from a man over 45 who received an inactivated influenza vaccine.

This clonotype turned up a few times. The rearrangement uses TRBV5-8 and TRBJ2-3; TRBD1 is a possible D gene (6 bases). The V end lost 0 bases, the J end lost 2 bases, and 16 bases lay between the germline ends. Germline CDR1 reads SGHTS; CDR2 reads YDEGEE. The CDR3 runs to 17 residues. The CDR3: CASSLASQGLFTDTQYF. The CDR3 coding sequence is TGTGCCAGCAGCTTGGCCTCGCAGGGGTTATTCACAGATACGCAGTATTTT.

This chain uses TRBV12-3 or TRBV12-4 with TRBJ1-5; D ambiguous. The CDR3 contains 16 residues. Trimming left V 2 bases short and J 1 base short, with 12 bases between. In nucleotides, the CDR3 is TGTGCCAGCAGTTTAAGGTATACTGAGAGCAATCAGCCCCAGCATTTT. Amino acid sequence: CASSLRYTESNQPQHF.

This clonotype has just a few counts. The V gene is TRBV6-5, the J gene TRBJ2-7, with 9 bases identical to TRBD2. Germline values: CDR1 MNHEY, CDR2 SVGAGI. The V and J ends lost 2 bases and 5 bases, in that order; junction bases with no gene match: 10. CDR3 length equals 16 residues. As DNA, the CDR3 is TGTGCCAGCAGTTACCGAGCGGGAGGACAACGGGACGAGCAGTACTTC. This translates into CASSYRAGGQRDEQYF.

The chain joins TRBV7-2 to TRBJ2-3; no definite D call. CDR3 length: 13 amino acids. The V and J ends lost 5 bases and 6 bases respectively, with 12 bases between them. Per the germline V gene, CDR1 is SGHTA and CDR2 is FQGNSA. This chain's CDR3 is CASSLSVGDTQYF. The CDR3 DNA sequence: TGTGCCAGCAGCCTGTCTGTGGGCGATACGCAGTATTTT.

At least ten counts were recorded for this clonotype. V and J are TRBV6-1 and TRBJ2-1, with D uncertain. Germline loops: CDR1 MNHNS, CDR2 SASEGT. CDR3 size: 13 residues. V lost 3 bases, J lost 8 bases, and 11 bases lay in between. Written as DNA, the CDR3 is TGTGCCAGCAGTGATCTAGGGTGGGATGAGCAGTTCTTC. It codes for CASSDLGWDEQFF.

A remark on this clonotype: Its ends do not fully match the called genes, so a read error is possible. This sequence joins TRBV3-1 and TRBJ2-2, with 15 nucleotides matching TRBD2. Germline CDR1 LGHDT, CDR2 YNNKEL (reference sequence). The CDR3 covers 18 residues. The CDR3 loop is CTSSSWTSGRAPTGELFF. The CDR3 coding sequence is TGTACCAGCAGCTCCTGGACTAGCGGGAGGGCCCCCACCGGGGAGCTGTTTTTT.

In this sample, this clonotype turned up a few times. The CDR3 spells CASSSRQGNYGYTF. CDR3 DNA sequence: TGTGCCAGCAGTTCGCGACAGGGTAACTATGGCTACACCTTC. This chain links TRBV27 with TRBJ1-2; TRBD1 aligns across 7 bases. Per the germline V gene, CDR1 is MNHEY and CDR2 is SMNVEV (reference sequence). This CDR3 spans 14 amino acids. With V trimmed by 4 bases and J by 1 base, 3 bases remained unmatched.

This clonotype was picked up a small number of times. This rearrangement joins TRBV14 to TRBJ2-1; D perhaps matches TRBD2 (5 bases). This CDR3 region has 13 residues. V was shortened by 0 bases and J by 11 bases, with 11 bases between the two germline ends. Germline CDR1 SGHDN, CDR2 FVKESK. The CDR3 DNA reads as TGTGCCAGCAGCCAAGATACGGCGGGTAAGCAGTTCTTC. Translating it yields CASSQDTAGKQFF.

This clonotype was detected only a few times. The CDR3 reads CASSQDRGRFDEQFF. The CDR3 DNA sequence: TGTGCCAGCAGTCAGGACAGGGGGCGGTTCGATGAGCAGTTCTTC. V and J are TRBV6-1 and TRBJ2-1; 11 positions match TRBD1. The CDR3 is made up of 15 amino acids. Germline-derived CDR1 and CDR2 are MNHNS and SASEGT. Trimming cost V 5 bases and J 8 bases; bases outside gene matches: 8.

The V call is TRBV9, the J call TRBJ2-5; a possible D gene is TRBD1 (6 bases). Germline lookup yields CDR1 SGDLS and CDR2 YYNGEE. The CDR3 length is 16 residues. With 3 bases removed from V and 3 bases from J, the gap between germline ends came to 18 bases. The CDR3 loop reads CASSAPRTDPEETQYF. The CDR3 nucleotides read TGTGCCAGCAGCGCCCCCCGGACAGACCCTGAAGAGACCCAGTACTTC.